The 30 T cell receptor beta chains in this list originate from one sample, sequenced in a study of control samples from healthy donors and cancer patients. Clones were sequenced by immunoSEQ multiplex PCR, and TCRdb holds only the in-frame ones, with some missing. The data contain some 200,000 clones, 85% to 95% of them seen just once; the ten biggest clones take up more than 1.1%. Sequencing was performed on blood. These receptors all stem from a man aged 18 to 29 in good health.

The chain uses TRBV10-1 and TRBJ1-1; no clear D. The CDR3 spans 13 residues. CDR1 and CDR2 from the germline V gene are WNHNN and SYGVQD (reference sequence). V lost 3 bases and J lost 0, with 5 bases in between. CDR3 DNA sequence: TGCGCCAGCAGTGACAGCATGAACACTGAAGCTTTCTTT. Amino acid sequence: CASSDSMNTEAFF.

A note on this clone: Other DNA sequences from this sample encode an identical CDR3 as well. The V gene is TRBV20-1, the J gene TRBJ1-2; D perhaps matches TRBD1 (5 bases). Germline assignment: CDR1 DFQATT and CDR2 SNEGSKA (reference sequence). The CDR3 is 11 amino acids. V was clipped by 3 bases and J by 5 bases, with 7 bases between them. CDR3 region: CSARTVYGYTF. The CDR3 DNA reads as TGCAGTGCTAGGACAGTTTATGGCTACACCTTC.

This chain links TRBV2 with TRBJ2-5; D remains unclear. Per germline, CDR1 SNHLY and CDR2 FYNNEI. This CDR3 is built from 14 residues. Trimming removed 9 bases from V and 0 bases from J, with 14 bases in between. The CDR3 loop reads CARGLSGYQETQYF. For the CDR3, the DNA is TGTGCCAGGGGCCTAAGTGGGTACCAAGAGACCCAGTACTTC. Based on the CDR3 plus reference TRBV2 and TRBJ2-5, the full variable domain is EPEVTQTPSHQVTQMGQEVILRCVPISNHLYFYWYRQILGQKVEFLVSFYNNEISEKSEIFDDQFSVERPDGSNFTLKIRSTKLEDSAMYFCARGLSGYQETQYFGPGTRLLVL.

The chain uses TRBV6-5 and TRBJ2-1, with TRBD1 as a possible D gene (5 bases). Trimming took 9 bases from V and 3 from J, leaving 9 bases between them. CDR1 is MNHEY and CDR2 is SVGAGI in the germline V gene. This CDR3 contains 12 residues. DNA of the CDR3: TGTGCCAGTGGGGCCTTCTACAATGAGCAGTTCTTC. Its protein is CASGAFYNEQFF.

V is TRBV7-3 and J is TRBJ1-2; D gene uncertain. CDR1 is SGHTA, CDR2 FQGTGA, per germline. There are 15 residues in the CDR3. Trimming cost V 5 bases and J 0 bases, with 13 bases left between them. The CDR3 sequence is CASSPTDGANYGYTF. The DNA for the CDR3 is TGTGCCAGCAGCCCGACGGACGGAGCTAACTATGGCTACACCTTC.

The rearrangement joins TRBV3-1 (or the pseudogene TRBV3-2) to TRBJ1-5, with a tentative D call TRBD1 (6 bases). This CDR3 has 13 amino acids. The germline gives CDR1 LGHDT, CDR2 YNNKEL (reference sequence). Trimming cost V 4 bases and J 4 bases, with 8 bases left between them. As DNA, the CDR3 is TGTGCCAGCAGCCCAGGGGATAATCAGCCCCAGCATTTT. This translates into CASSPGDNQPQHF.

The chain combines TRBV27 with TRBJ2-1, with 9 bases that match TRBD1. With V trimmed by 4 bases and J by 9 bases, 10 bases remained unmatched. The CDR3 has 15 amino acids. The germline V gene encodes CDR1 MNHEY and CDR2 SMNVEV (reference sequence). Written as DNA, the CDR3 is TGTGCCAGCAGTTCCACCGGGACAGGGCCTATTGAGCAGTTCTTC. Its translation: CASSSTGTGPIEQFF.

This clone has only a few counts. V gene TRBV30 combines with J gene TRBJ1-5; D ambiguous. Trimming left V 2 bases short and J 7 bases short, with 12 bases between. The CDR3 is 13 amino acids. In germline, CDR1 is GTSNPN, CDR2 SVGIG (reference sequence). CDR3 amino acids: CAWSRRGIQPQHF. Written as DNA, the CDR3 is TGTGCCTGGAGTAGACGCGGGATACAGCCCCAGCATTTT.

There are a few counts of this clone. The sample holds other DNA sequences that translate to the same CDR3. The chain is built from TRBV5-1 and TRBJ2-7; D is possibly TRBD2 (5 bases). There are 14 residues in the CDR3. Germline assignment: CDR1 SGHRS and CDR2 YFSETQ. V lost 2 bases and J 0 bases, leaving 9 bases between the germline ends. CDR3 bases: TGCGCCAGCAGCTTAACGGGGAGCTCCTACGAGCAGTACTTC. It translates to CASSLTGSSYEQYF.

J is TRBJ2-5 and V is TRBV18, with a weak D call TRBD2 (6 bases). Germline CDR1 KGHSH, CDR2 LQKENI. The CDR3 sequence is 14 residues long. Trimming removed 3 bases at V and 4 bases at J, with 12 bases between. In DNA form, the CDR3 reads TGTGCCAGCTCACCGTTGACGGAGGGAGAGACCCAGTACTTC. Translated, it gives CASSPLTEGETQYF.

The chain recombines TRBV3-1 (or the pseudogene TRBV3-2) with TRBJ2-3; D remains unclear. The CDR3 consists of 14 residues. V was pared by 0 bases and J by 2 bases, with 6 bases between. Looked up from germline, CDR1 is LGHDT and CDR2 is YNNKEL (reference sequence). The CDR3 loop is CASSQEPATDTQYF. DNA of the CDR3: TGTGCCAGCAGCCAAGAACCGGCCACAGATACGCAGTATTTT.

The V and J genes are TRBV4-1 and TRBJ1-2; perhaps TRBD1 as D (6 bases). Trimming pared 0 bases from V and 4 bases from J, leaving 12 bases between. CDR3 length: 15 amino acids. Germline V gene sequence: CDR1 MGHRA, CDR2 YSYEKL. This CDR3 reads CASSQDSTGIYGYTF. CDR3 nucleotide sequence: TGCGCCAGCAGCCAAGATTCGACAGGAATCTATGGCTACACCTTC.

The chain is built from TRBV3-1 (or the pseudogene TRBV3-2) and TRBJ1-1; D possibly corresponds to TRBD1 (5 bases). The CDR3 has 17 residues. V shed 3 bases and J shed 1 base, with 18 bases lying between them. Germline-derived CDR1 and CDR2 are LGHDT and YNNKEL (reference sequence). CDR3 in amino acids: CASSHGGTREANTEAFF. CDR3 nucleotide sequence: TGTGCCAGCAGCCACGGGGGGACCAGGGAGGCGAACACTGAAGCTTTCTTT.

The CDR3 DNA reads TGTGCTAGTGGTTATAGCGGGGGGGCCTCGGATGAGCAGTTCTTC. Protein product: CASGYSGGASDEQFF. The chain links TRBV12-5 to TRBJ2-1; 11 bases map to TRBD2. This CDR3 is built from 15 residues. Losses at the gene ends were 4 bases for V and 8 bases for J; bases not matched to a gene: 7. Germline V CDR1 and CDR2: LGHNT, FRNRAP.

V gene TRBV21-1 combines with J gene TRBJ1-1. TRBV21-1 is a pseudogene. This CDR3 is 13 amino acids long. CDR3 DNA sequence: TGTGCCAGCAGCAAGAGGAGGATCGGTGAAGCTTTCTTT. Translated, it gives CASSKRRIGEAFF.

The chain carries TRBV4-1 and TRBJ2-6; perhaps D is TRBD1 or TRBD2 (6 bases each). The CDR3 consists of 17 residues. Trimming left V 3 bases short and J 0 bases short, with 12 bases between. Germline CDR1 MGHRA, CDR2 YSYEKL. The CDR3 region has the DNA TGCGCCAGCAGCCAGGGCAGGGGAGGCTCTGGGGCCAACGTCCTGACTTTC. Protein: CASSQGRGGSGANVLTF.

This clone was recorded once. Its ends do not fully match the called genes, so a read error is possible. The V gene is TRBV5-1, the J gene TRBJ1-2; TRBD1 is a possible D gene (5 bases). From germline, CDR1 is SGHRS and CDR2 YFSETQ. This CDR3 has 14 residues. Here the CDR3 reads CASNLDGIQDGYTF. CDR3 DNA: TGCGCCAGCAACTTGGACGGGATACAGGATGGCTACACCTTC.

The gene calls are TRBV7-3 and TRBJ1-1; TRBD1 might be the D (5 bases). CDR1 and CDR2 from the germline V gene are SGHTA and FQGTGA. The V gene lost 0 bases and the J gene lost 10 bases, with 9 bases spanning the gap. The CDR3 totals 12 residues. In DNA form, the CDR3 reads TGTGCCAGCAGCTTAACAGGACATCGAGCTTTCTTT. It translates to CASSLTGHRAFF.

The chain recombines TRBV7-2 with TRBJ2-1, with 9 bases aligning to TRBD2. V lost 3 bases, J lost 4 bases, and 1 base stayed unmatched. The germline gives CDR1 SGHTA, CDR2 FQGNSA. This CDR3 contains 14 residues. CDR3 in amino acids: CASSFSGGYNEQFF. The CDR3, as DNA: TGTGCCAGCAGCTTTAGCGGGGGTTACAATGAGCAGTTCTTC.

In this sample, this clone turned up a few times. V and J are TRBV6-1 and TRBJ1-5, with a possible D match to TRBD1 (5 bases). Germline CDR1 reads MNHNS; CDR2 reads SASEGT. CDR3 length: 15 residues. V lost 1 base to trimming and J lost 7 bases, with 14 bases between them. CDR3 sequence reads: CASSEGRVPGQPQHF. The CDR3 nucleotides read TGTGCCAGCAGTGAAGGGCGGGTCCCAGGGCAGCCCCAGCATTTT.

This chain links TRBV2 with TRBJ2-3; tentative D call: TRBD2 (7 bases). Germline CDR1 SNHLY, CDR2 FYNNEI. This CDR3 contains 14 residues. V lost 6 bases, J lost 2 bases, and 12 bases lay in between. The CDR3 loop is CASRGGTLTDTQYF. The CDR3 coding sequence is TGTGCCAGCAGGGGGGGGACACTCACAGATACGCAGTATTTT.

The gene calls are TRBV4-1 and TRBJ1-2; D remains unclear. CDR1 is MGHRA and CDR2 is YSYEKL in the germline V gene. V lost 4 bases to trimming and J lost 4 bases, with 13 bases between them. The CDR3 totals 14 residues. The CDR3 DNA is TGCGCCAGCAGCCCCCCTGCGGTCCCCTATGGCTACACCTTC. Translated, it gives CASSPPAVPYGYTF.

The chain joins TRBV15 to TRBJ1-2; 7 bases align to TRBD1. The CDR3 covers 15 residues. Losses at the gene ends were 1 base for V and 5 bases for J; bases not matched to a gene: 7. From germline, CDR1 is LNHNV and CDR2 YYDKDF (reference sequence). For the CDR3, the DNA is TGTGCCACCAGCAGAGCAAAGGGGACAGTTTATGGCTACACCTTC. Protein: CATSRAKGTVYGYTF.

This sequence joins TRBV10-3 and TRBJ2-3; 7 bases are a match to TRBD1. The CDR3 length is 15 residues. The germline V gene encodes CDR1 ENHRY and CDR2 SYGVKD. Trimming at V came to 6 bases and at J to 2 bases, leaving 8 bases not matched to a gene. CDR3: CAIRSGTEHTDTQYF. DNA for the CDR3: TGTGCCATCAGGTCTGGGACAGAACACACAGATACGCAGTATTTT.

The chain couples TRBV29-1 to TRBJ2-5, with TRBD1 as a possible D gene (5 bases). Germline V gene sequence: CDR1 SQVTM, CDR2 ANQGSEA. Trimming stripped 4 bases from V and 4 bases from J, with 7 bases between. This CDR3 has 11 residues. The CDR3 loop is CSVGQGETQYF. CDR3 nucleotides: TGCAGCGTTGGGCAGGGAGAGACCCAGTACTTC.

The chain recombines TRBV6-5 with TRBJ1-5, with D perhaps TRBD1 (6 bases). Germline V gene lookup returns CDR1 MNHEY and CDR2 SVGAGI. Deletions cut 0 bases from V and 4 bases from J, with 10 bases between. The CDR3 runs 15 residues. The CDR3 here is CASSYSWQGNQPQHF. The CDR3 region has the DNA TGTGCCAGCAGTTACTCGTGGCAGGGGAATCAGCCCCAGCATTTT.

This sequence joins TRBV5-1 and TRBJ1-1, with unresolved D. V lost 0 bases and J lost 8, with 14 bases in between. This CDR3 contains 14 residues. CDR1 is SGHRS, CDR2 YFSETQ, per germline. CDR3 in DNA: TGCGCCAGCAGCTTGGATGGGTCCTTTAGCGAAGCTTTCTTT. It is translated as CASSLDGSFSEAFF.

This clone was observed a single time. The chain is built from TRBV7-8 and TRBJ2-4; D is ambiguous. Germline CDR1 reads SGHVS; CDR2 reads FQNEAQ. This CDR3 has 11 amino acids. Trimming pared 5 bases from V and 9 bases from J, leaving 8 bases between. The CDR3 DNA follows: TGTGCCAGCAGCGACCACACCATTCAGTACTTC. Translation gives CASSDHTIQYF.

In this sample, this clone turned up once. This chain joins TRBV7-3 and TRBJ2-1; TRBD2 is a possible D gene (7 bases). The CDR3 runs 14 residues. Trimming shortened V by 5 bases and J by 8 bases, and 16 bases separated the two germline ends. Germline V gene data show CDR1 as SGHTA and CDR2 as FQGTGA. The CDR3, as DNA: TGTGCCAGCAGCCCCCGGGGGGCGCGGGATGAGCAGTTCTTC. As protein: CASSPRGARDEQFF.

As for this clone: One end of the junction varies from germline; a read error may be responsible. The chain carries TRBV23-1 and TRBJ1-6; tentative D call: TRBD1 (5 bases). TRBV23-1 is classed as an ORF, of uncertain function. The CDR3 runs to 10 residues. CDR3 sequence (DNA): TGCGCCAGCAGTCCAGGCCCAGGGTTTTTT. Protein: CASSPGPGFF.